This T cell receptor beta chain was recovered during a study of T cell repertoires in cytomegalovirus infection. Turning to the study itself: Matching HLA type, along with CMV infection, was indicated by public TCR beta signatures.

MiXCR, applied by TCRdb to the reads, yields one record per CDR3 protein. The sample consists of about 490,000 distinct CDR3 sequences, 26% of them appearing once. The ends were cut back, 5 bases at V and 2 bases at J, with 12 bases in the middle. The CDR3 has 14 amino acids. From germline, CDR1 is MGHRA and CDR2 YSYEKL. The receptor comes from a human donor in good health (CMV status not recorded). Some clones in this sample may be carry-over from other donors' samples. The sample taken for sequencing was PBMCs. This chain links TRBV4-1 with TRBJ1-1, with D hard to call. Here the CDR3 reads CASSSPTRNTEAFF. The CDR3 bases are TGCGCCAGCAGCTCGCCGACCCGAAACACTGAAGCTTTCTTT.